This T cell receptor beta chain came from a study of T-cell memory formation after mild COVID-19. This clonotype turned up a few times. There are 13 residues in the CDR3. The germline CDR1 and CDR2 sequences are SQVTM and ANQGSEA. V was clipped by 5 bases and J by 4 bases; unmatched bases: 5. TCRdb redid the calling of the 5' RACE reads with MiXCR, one entry per CDR3 protein. The data show 50,000 to 75,000 distinct CDR3 sequences, over 8.5% seen once. The rearrangement joins TRBV29-1 to TRBJ2-1; 7 nucleotides align to TRBD1. Sequences were obtained from PBMCs or a T cell subset sorted from them (not recorded which). The sequence came from a man between 18 and 35 years old who had mild COVID-19 (a few samples of this study predate the infection). Cell type and time point are not known. The CDR3: CSVSGQAYNEQFF. The DNA of the CDR3 is TGCAGCGTTAGCGGACAGGCTTACAATGAGCAGTTCTTC.